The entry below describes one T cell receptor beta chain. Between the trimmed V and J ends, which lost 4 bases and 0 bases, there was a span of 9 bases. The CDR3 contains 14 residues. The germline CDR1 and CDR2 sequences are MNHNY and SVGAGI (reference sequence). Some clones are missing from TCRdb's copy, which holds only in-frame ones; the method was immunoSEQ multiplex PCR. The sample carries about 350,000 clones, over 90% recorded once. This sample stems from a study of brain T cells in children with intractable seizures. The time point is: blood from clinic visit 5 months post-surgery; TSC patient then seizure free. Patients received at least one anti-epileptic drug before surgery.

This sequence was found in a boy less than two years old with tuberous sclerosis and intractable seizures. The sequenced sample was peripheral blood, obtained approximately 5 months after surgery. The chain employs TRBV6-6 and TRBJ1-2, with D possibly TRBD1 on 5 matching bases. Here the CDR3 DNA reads TGTGCCAGCAGTTCAGACAGATCTAACTATGGCTACACCTTC. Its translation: CASSSDRSNYGYTF.